The clone carrying this T cell receptor (beta chain) is medium-sized (0.01 to 0.1%) by share. Its antigen is unidentified. This specimen belongs to a study of siplizumab effects on memory and regulatory T cells. Study-wide findings and caveats: Naive T cells, seemingly more diverse than memory cells, seemed major alloresponse contributors.

Trimming took 4 bases from V and 7 from J; bases not matched to a gene: 3. Germline values: CDR1 SGHRS, CDR2 YFSETQ. This CDR3 spans 13 amino acids. Sequencing was performed with immunoSEQ multiplex PCR; in TCRdb, only in-frame clones are kept and a portion is missing. Found here are about 69,000 clones, over 80% of them singletons; the top ten hold 1.5% to 2%. The sequenced material came from Tregs sorted from blood. The sequence came from a human donor in good health. The chain carries TRBV5-1 and TRBJ2-4, with 9 bases lining up with TRBD1. As DNA, the CDR3 is TGCGCCAGCAGCGTAGGACAGGGGAACATTCAGTACTTC. It yields the protein CASSVGQGNIQYF.